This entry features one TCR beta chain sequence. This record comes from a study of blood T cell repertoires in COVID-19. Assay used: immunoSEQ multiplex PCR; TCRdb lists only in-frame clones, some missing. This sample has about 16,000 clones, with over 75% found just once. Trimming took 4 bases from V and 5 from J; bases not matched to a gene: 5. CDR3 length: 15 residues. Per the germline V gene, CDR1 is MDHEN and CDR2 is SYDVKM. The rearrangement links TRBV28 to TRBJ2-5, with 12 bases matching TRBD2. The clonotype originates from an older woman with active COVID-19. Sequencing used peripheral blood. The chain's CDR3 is CASSSPLAGGETQYF. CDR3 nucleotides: TGTGCCAGCAGTTCGCCTCTAGCGGGGGGGGAGACCCAGTACTTC.